The rows below give T cell receptor beta chains drawn from one sample of a study of blood T cell repertoires in COVID-19. Method: immunoSEQ multiplex PCR; TCRdb's copy keeps in-frame clones and lacks some. The sample contains tens of thousands of clones, roughly nine tenths of which appear only once. Sequenced sample: peripheral blood. These receptors all stem from a woman aged 80 or older with acute or convalescent COVID-19. Each CDR3 is given with its conserved first and last residue. The order of the fields is D gene, J gene, V gene, clone size, CDR3 DNA, CDR3 protein. D genes are given only for firm matches. Only some rows state a clone size, as once, few, many or a class for expanded clones.

>.|TRBJ2-1|TRBV19|.
TGTGCCAGTAGTATAGGGGCCAACAATGAGCAGTTCTTC
CASSIGANNEQFF
>.|TRBJ2-2|TRBV24-1|.
TGTGCCACCAGTGAATGGACAGACACCGGGGAGCTGTTTTTT
CATSEWTDTGELFF
>TRBD1|TRBJ1-5|TRBV6-1|once
TGTGCCAGCAGTGATATGACAGGGGGACAGCCCCAGCATTTT
CASSDMTGGQPQHF
>.|TRBJ1-1|TRBV19|.
TGTGCCAGTAGTAAAAGACAGTTTGAAGCTTTCTTT
CASSKRQFEAFF
>TRBD1|TRBJ2-3|TRBV5-1|.
TGCGCCAGCAGCTTGGCCGGGACAGGGTTGACAGATACGCAGTATTTT
CASSLAGTGLTDTQYF
>TRBD1|TRBJ1-6|TRBV5-1|.
TGCGCCAGCAGCTTAGGACAGGGTTCACCCCTCCACTTT
CASSLGQGSPLHF
>TRBD1|TRBJ1-3|TRBV6-7|.
TGTGCCAGCAGTTGGGGACAGGGTAAGAATAAGGGATCTGGAAACACCATATATTTT
CASSWGQGKNKGSGNTIYF
>.|TRBJ2-7|TRBV29-1|.
TGCAGCGTTGGGGGCAGGGGTAGGTTTGACGAGCAGTACTTC
CSVGGRGRFDEQYF
>TRBD2|TRBJ2-7|TRBV28|.
TGTGCCAGTGAGTTAGCGGGAGGGTTAGGATACTACGAGCAGTACTTC
CASELAGGLGYYEQYF
>.|TRBJ2-3|TRBV5-1|.
TGCGCCAGCAGCTTGGGACAGAACACAGATACGCAGTATTTT
CASSLGQNTDTQYF
>.|TRBJ2-3|TRBV5-1|.
TGCGCCAGCAGCTTCAGTCGCTCCGACACAGATACGCAGTATTTT
CASSFSRSDTDTQYF
>.|TRBJ2-2|TRBV29-1|.
TGCAGCGCCGCGGGCGGGGATAACACCGGGGAGCTGTTTTTT
CSAAGGDNTGELFF
>.|TRBJ1-2|TRBV6-5|.
TGTGCCAGCAGACGCACAAACAGGGTAACAGGCGGCTACACCTTC
CASRRTNRVTGGYTF
>.|TRBJ2-2|TRBV6-6|once
TGTGCCAGCAGTTACTCATACAGGGTGGTGACCGGGGAGCTGTTTTTT
CASSYSYRVVTGELFF
>.|TRBJ2-1|TRBV5-1|.
TGCGCCAGCAGCCTTGACAATGGTGTGCAGTTCTTC
CASSLDNGVQFF
>.|TRBJ1-6|TRBV5-1|.
TGCGCCAGCAGCTTCGACAGAGGAAATTCACCCCTCCACTTT
CASSFDRGNSPLHF
>.|TRBJ1-1|TRBV10-3|.
TGTGCCATCAGTGCGGGAGGCGGTGAAGCTTTCTTT
CAISAGGGEAFF
>.|TRBJ2-7|TRBV7-2|.
TGTGCCAGCAGCCCTGGGACAACGTGGGAGCAGTACTTC
CASSPGTTWEQYF
>TRBD1|TRBJ1-2|TRBV2|.
TGTGCCAGCAGTGAACCCCGGGACAGAGCCTTTCAGAGCTATGGCTACACCTTC
CASSEPRDRAFQSYGYTF
>TRBD1|TRBJ1-3|TRBV2|once
TGTGCCAGCAGTTACAGGGGCGATACTGGAAACACCATATATTTT
CASSYRGDTGNTIYF
>TRBD2|TRBJ2-1|TRBV4-2|.
TGTGCCAGCAGCCAAGATCTAGCGGGAGGGGGGTACAATGAGCAGTTCTTC
CASSQDLAGGGYNEQFF
>.|TRBJ2-7|TRBV12-3/TRBV12-4|.
TGTGCCAGCAGTTTAGCGCTACCAGGCGAGCAGTACTTC
CASSLALPGEQYF
>.|TRBJ1-1|TRBV6-1|.
TGTGCCAGCAGTGAAGTCTCCCGGGTCGGTGAAGCTTTCTTT
CASSEVSRVGEAFF
>.|TRBJ2-2|TRBV3-1/TRBV3-2|.
TGTGCCAGCAGCACACAACGGAGCATTTCCCGGGCCGGGGAGCTGTTTTTT
CASSTQRSISRAGELFF
>.|TRBJ1-2|TRBV5-8|.
TGTGCCAGCAGCCTACCCCCCCCGGCGGGGGGCTACACCTTC
CASSLPPPAGGYTF
>TRBD1|TRBJ2-7|TRBV5-1|.
TGCGCCAGCACCTACCGGACAGGGGTTTCCTACGAGCAGTACTTC
CASTYRTGVSYEQYF
>.|TRBJ2-3|TRBV7-8|few
TGTGCCAGCAGCTTATTCCTCGTCGGGTCAGATACGCAGTATTTT
CASSLFLVGSDTQYF
>.|TRBJ1-6|TRBV30|.
TGTGCCTGGGGGCGGGGGCTGAATTCACCCCTCCACTTT
CAWGRGLNSPLHF